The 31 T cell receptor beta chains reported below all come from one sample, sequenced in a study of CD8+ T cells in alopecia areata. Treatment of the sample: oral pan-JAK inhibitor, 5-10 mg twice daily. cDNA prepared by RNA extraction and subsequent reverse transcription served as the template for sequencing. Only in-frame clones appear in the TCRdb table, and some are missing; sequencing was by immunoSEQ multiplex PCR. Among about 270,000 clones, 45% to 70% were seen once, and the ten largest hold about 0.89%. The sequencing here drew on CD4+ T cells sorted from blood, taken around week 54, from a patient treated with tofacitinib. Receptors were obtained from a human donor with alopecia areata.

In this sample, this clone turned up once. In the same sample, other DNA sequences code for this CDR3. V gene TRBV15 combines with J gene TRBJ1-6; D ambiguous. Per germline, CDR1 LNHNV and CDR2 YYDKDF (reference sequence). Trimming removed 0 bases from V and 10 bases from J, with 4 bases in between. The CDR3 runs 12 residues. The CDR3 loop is CATSRDGSPLHF. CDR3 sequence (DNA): TGTGCCACCAGCAGAGATGGGTCACCCCTCCACTTT.

The CDR3 reads CASSSTMNTEAFF. The CDR3 DNA sequence: TGTGCCAGCTCCTCGACGATGAACACTGAAGCTTTCTTT. The genes are TRBV18 and TRBJ1-1; D uncertain. CDR3 length: 13 amino acids. CDR1 is KGHSH and CDR2 is LQKENI in the germline V gene. Trimming shortened V by 6 bases and J by 0 bases, and 8 bases separated the two germline ends. The full variable domain, its missing parts supplied by reference TRBV18 and TRBJ1-1, is NAGVMQNPRHLVRRRGQEARLRCSPMKGHSHVYWYRQLPEEGLKFMVYLQKENIIDESGMPKERFSAEFPKEGPSILRIQQVVRGDSAAYFCASSSTMNTEAFFGQGTRLTVV.

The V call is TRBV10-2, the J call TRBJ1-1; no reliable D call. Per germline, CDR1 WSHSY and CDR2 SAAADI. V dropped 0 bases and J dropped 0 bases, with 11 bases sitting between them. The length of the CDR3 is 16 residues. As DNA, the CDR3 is TGCGCCAGCAGTGAGTCAAAAAGGGTAGTGAACACTGAAGCTTTCTTT. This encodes CASSESKRVVNTEAFF.

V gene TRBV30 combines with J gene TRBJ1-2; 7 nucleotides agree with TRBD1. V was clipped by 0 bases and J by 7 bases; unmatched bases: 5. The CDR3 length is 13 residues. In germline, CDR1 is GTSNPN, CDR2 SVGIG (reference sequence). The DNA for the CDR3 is TGTGCCTGGAGTGTCCTTCGACAGGGTGGCTACACCTTC. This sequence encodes CAWSVLRQGGYTF.

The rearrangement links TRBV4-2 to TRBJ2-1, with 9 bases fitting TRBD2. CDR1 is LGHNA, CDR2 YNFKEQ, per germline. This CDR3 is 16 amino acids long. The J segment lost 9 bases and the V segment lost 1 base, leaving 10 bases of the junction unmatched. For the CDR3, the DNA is TGTGCCAGCAGCCAAGGGGAGCGGGGGGCAGGTGGTGAGCAGTTCTTC. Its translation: CASSQGERGAGGEQFF.

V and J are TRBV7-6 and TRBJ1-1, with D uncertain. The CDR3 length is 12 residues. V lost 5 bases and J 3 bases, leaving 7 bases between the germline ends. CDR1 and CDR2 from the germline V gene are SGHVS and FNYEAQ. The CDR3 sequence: CASSRYDTEAFF. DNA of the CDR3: TGTGCCAGCAGCCGTTATGACACTGAAGCTTTCTTT.

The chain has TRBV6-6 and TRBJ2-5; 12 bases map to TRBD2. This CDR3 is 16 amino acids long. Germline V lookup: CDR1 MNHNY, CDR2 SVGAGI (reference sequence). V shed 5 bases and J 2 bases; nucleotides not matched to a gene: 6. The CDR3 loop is CASSGRLAGDQETQYF. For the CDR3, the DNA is TGTGCCAGCAGTGGCCGACTAGCGGGGGATCAAGAGACCCAGTACTTC.

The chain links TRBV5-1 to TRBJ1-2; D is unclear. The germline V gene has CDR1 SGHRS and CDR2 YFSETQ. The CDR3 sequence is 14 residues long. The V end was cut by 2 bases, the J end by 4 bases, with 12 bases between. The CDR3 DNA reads TGCGCCAGCAGCTTCCGGGGTCCGGCCTATGGCTACACCTTC. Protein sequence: CASSFRGPAYGYTF. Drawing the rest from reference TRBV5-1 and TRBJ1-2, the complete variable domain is KAGVTQTPRYLIKTRGQQVTLSCSPISGHRSVSWYQQTPGQGLQFLFEYFSETQRNKGNFPGRFSGRQFSNSRSEMNVSTLELGDSALYLCASSFRGPAYGYTFGSGTRLTVV.

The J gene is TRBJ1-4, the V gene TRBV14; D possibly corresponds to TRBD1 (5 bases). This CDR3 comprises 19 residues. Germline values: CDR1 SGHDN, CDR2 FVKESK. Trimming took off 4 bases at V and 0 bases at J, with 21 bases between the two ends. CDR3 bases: TGTGCCAGCAGCCCCCAACGGCGGGCTTGGGGGACAACTAATGAAAAACTGTTTTTT. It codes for CASSPQRRAWGTTNEKLFF.

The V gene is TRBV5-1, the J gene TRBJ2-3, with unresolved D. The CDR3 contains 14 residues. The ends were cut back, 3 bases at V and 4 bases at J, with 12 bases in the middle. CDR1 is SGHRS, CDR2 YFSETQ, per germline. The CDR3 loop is CASSSHLGADTQYF. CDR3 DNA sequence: TGCGCCAGCAGCTCCCACCTAGGCGCAGATACGCAGTATTTT.

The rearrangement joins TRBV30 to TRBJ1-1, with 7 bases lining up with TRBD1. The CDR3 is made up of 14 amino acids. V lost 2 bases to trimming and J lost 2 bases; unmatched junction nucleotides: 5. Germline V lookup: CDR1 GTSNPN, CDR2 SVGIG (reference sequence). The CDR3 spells CAWSRGPRNTEAFF. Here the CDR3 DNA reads TGTGCCTGGAGTAGGGGGCCCAGAAACACTGAAGCTTTCTTT.

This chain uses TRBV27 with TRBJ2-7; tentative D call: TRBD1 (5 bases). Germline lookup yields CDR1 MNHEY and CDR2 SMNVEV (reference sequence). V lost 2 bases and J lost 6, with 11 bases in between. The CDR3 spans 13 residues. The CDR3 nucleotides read TGTGCCAGCAGTTTACAGGGTTGGGGCGAGCAGTACTTC. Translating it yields CASSLQGWGEQYF.

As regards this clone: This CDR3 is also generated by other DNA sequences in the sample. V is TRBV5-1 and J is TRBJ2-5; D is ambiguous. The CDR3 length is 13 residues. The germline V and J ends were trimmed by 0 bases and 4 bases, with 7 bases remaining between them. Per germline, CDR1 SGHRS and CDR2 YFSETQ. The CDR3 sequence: CASSLGVTETQYF. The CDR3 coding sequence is TGCGCCAGCAGCTTGGGGGTAACAGAGACCCAGTACTTC.

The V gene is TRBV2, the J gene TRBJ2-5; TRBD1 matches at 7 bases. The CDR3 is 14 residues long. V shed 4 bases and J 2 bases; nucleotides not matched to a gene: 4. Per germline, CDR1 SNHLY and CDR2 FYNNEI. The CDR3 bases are TGTGCCAGCAGTGGGGGACAGTATCAAGAGACCCAGTACTTC. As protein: CASSGGQYQETQYF.

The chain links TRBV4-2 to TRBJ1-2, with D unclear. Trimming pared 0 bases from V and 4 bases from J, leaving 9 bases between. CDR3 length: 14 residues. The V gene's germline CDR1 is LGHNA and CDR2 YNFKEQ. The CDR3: CASSQEGQLYGYTF. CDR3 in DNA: TGTGCCAGCAGCCAAGAAGGCCAGCTCTATGGCTACACCTTC.

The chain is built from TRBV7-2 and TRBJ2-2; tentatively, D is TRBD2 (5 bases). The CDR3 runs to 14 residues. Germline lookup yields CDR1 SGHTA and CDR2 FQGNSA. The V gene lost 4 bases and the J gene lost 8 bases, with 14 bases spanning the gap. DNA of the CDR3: TGTGCCAGCAGCTCGCCCACGGGATCGGGGGAGCTGTTTTTT. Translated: CASSSPTGSGELFF.

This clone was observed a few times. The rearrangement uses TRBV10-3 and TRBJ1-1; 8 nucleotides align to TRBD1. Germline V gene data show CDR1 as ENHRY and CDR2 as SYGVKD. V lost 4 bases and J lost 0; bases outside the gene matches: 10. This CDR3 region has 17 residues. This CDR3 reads CAISGGQGRAMNTEAFF. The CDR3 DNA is TGTGCCATCAGTGGTGGACAGGGTCGAGCTATGAACACTGAAGCTTTCTTT.

The CDR3 region has the DNA TGTGCCAGCTCACCGGGATACGTGGAGACCCAGTACTTC. This gives the protein CASSPGYVETQYF. The chain couples TRBV18 to TRBJ2-5; D is undetermined. Trimming shortened V by 3 bases and J by 5 bases, and 10 bases separated the two germline ends. The V gene's germline CDR1 is KGHSH and CDR2 LQKENI. CDR3 size: 13 residues. Supplemented by reference TRBV18 and TRBJ2-5, the full variable domain reads NAGVMQNPRHLVRRRGQEARLRCSPMKGHSHVYWYRQLPEEGLKFMVYLQKENIIDESGMPKERFSAEFPKEGPSILRIQQVVRGDSAAYFCASSPGYVETQYFGPGTRLLVL.

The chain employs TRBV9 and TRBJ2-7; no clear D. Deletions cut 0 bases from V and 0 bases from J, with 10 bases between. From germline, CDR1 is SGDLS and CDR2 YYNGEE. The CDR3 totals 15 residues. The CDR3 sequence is CASSVGPVSSYEQYF. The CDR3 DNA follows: TGTGCCAGCAGCGTAGGACCGGTAAGCTCCTACGAGCAGTACTTC. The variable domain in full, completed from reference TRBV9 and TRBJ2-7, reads DSGVTQTPKHLITATGQRVTLRCSPRSGDLSVYWYQQSLDQGLQFLIQYYNGEERAKGNILERFSAQQFPDLHSELNLSSLELGDSALYFCASSVGPVSSYEQYFGPGTRLTVT.

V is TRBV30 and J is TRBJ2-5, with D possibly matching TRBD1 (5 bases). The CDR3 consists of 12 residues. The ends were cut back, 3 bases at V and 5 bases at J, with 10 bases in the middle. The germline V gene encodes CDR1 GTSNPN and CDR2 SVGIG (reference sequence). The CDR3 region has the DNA TGTGCCTGGAGGGGGCCAGCGGAGACCCAGTACTTC. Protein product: CAWRGPAETQYF.

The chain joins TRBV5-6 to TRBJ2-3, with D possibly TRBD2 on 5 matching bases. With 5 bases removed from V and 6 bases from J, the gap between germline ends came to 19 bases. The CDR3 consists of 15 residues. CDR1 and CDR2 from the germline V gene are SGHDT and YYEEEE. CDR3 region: CASSLPTTVTDTQYF. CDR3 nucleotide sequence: TGTGCCAGCAGTTTGCCGACTACCGTAACGGATACGCAGTATTTT.

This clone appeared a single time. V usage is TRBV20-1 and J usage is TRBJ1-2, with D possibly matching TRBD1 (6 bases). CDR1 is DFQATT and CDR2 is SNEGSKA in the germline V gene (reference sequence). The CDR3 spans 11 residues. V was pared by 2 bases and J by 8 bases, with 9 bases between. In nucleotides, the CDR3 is TGCAGTGCTAGACCCAGGGGAGGCTACACCTTC. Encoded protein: CSARPRGGYTF.

The CDR3 nucleotides are TGTGCCAGCAGCCAGTACCAAGAGACCCAGTACTTC. Its translation is CASSQYQETQYF. The chain joins TRBV14 to TRBJ2-5, with D unresolved. The CDR3 totals 12 residues. Germline CDR1 SGHDN, CDR2 FVKESK. Trimming removed 3 bases from V and 0 bases from J, with 2 bases in between.

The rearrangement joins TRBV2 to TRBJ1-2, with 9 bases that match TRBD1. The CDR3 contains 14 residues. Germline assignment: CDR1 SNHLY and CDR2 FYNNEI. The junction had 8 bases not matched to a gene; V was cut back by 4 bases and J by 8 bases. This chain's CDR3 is CASSAGTGIRGYTF. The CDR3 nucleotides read TGTGCCAGCAGTGCCGGGACAGGGATCCGGGGCTACACCTTC.

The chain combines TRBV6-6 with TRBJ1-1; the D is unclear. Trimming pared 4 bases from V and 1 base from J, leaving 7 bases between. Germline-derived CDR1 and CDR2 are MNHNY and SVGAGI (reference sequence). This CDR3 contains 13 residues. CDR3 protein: CASSLGGNTEAFF. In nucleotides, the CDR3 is TGTGCCAGCAGTTTAGGAGGGAACACTGAAGCTTTCTTT.

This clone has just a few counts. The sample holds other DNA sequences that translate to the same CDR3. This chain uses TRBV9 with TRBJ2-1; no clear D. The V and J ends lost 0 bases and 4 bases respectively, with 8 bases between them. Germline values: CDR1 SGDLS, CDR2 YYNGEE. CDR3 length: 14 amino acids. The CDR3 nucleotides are TGTGCCAGCAGCGTAGCTTCCAGTTACAATGAGCAGTTCTTC. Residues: CASSVASSYNEQFF.

CDR3 amino acids: CASSPGQGAPREYTQYF. The CDR3, as DNA: TGTGCCAGCAGTCCCGGACAGGGGGCGCCTCGTGAGTATACGCAGTATTTT. This sequence joins TRBV27 and TRBJ2-3, with 11 bases lining up with TRBD1. The CDR3 is 17 amino acids. CDR1 and CDR2 (germline): MNHEY, SMNVEV (reference sequence). V was clipped by 5 bases and J by 7 bases; unmatched bases: 14.

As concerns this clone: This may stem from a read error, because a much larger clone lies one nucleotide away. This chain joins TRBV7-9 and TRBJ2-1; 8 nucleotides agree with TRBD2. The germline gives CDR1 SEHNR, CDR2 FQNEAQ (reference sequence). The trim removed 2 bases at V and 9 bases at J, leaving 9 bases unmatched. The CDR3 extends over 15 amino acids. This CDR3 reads CASSLLAAAGGEQFF. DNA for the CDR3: TGTGCCAGCAGCTTATTGGCGGCGGCGGGGGGTGAGCAGTTCTTC. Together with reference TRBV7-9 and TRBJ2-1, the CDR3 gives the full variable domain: DTGVSQNPRHKITKRGQNVTFRCDPISEHNRLYWYRQTLGQGPEFLTYFQNEAQLEKSRLLSDRFSAERPKGSFSTLEIQRTEQGDSAMYLCASSLLAAAGGEQFFGPGTRLTVL.

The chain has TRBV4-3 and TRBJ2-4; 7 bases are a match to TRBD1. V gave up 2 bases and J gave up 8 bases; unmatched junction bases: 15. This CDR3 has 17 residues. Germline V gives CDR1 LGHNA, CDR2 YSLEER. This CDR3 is CASSQQGMTGKRDIQYF. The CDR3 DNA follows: TGCGCCAGCAGCCAACAAGGGATGACAGGGAAGAGGGACATTCAGTACTTC.

The CDR3 sequence: CAWSVRLHEQYF. CDR3 DNA: TGTGCCTGGAGTGTAAGGCTCCACGAGCAGTACTTC. This chain links TRBV30 with TRBJ2-7; no firm D call. This CDR3 is 12 amino acids long. Deletions cut 0 bases from V and 5 bases from J, with 8 bases between. Germline loops: CDR1 GTSNPN, CDR2 SVGIG (reference sequence).

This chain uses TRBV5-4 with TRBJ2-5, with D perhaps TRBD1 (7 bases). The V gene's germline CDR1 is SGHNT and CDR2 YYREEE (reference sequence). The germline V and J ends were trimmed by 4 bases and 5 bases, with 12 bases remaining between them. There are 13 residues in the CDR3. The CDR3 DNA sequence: TGTGCCAGCAGCCCCAGGGGGGTGGAGACCCAGTACTTC. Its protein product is CASSPRGVETQYF.